Described below is a single T cell receptor beta chain sequence and its context. Its antigen is as yet unknown. V was shortened by 2 bases and J by 0 bases, with 7 bases between the two germline ends. This CDR3 comprises 14 residues. Per germline, CDR1 SGHDT and CDR2 YYEEEE. This entry is derived from a study of graft-versus-host responses after intestinal transplantation. For the study at large: Anti-thymocyte globulin served as induction for all recipients, who then took tacrolimus and steroids for three to four years.

The data were produced by immunoSEQ multiplex PCR, yet TCRdb's version contains in-frame clones alone and is incomplete. The top ten clones hold nearly 0.1% of a sample with tens of thousands of clones, 91% of them seen once. This receptor was taken from a human donor who received an intestinal transplant. V and J are TRBV5-6 and TRBJ2-3; no clear D gene. This material consisted of unstimulated CD4+ T cells sorted from spleen or lymph node cells, taken before intestinal transplant. This CDR3 reads CASSFTQSTDTQYF. As DNA, the CDR3 is TGTGCCAGCAGCTTCACTCAAAGCACAGATACGCAGTATTTT.